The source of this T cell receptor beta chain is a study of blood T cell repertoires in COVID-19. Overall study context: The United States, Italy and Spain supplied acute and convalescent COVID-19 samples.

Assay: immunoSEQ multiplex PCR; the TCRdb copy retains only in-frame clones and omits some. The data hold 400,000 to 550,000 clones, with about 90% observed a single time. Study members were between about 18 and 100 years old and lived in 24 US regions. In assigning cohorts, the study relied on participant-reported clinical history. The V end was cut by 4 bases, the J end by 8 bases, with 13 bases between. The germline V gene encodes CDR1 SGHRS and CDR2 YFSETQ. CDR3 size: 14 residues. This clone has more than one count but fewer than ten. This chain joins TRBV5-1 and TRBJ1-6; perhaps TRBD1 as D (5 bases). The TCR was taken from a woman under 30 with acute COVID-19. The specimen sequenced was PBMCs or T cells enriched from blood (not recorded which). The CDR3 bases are TGCGCCAGCAGCATAGGGACTGACTATTCACCCCTCCACTTT. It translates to CASSIGTDYSPLHF.